This T cell receptor (beta chain) appears in the sequencing data of a study of cytomegalovirus exposure and HLA in healthy donors. Study-wide results and limits: Investigators reported approximately 150 TCR beta chains as tied to cytomegalovirus.

The table came from immunoSEQ multiplex PCR; TCRdb's copy has only in-frame clones and leaves some out. The data hold under 250,000 clones, with roughly 91% observed a single time. In regard to this clone: Its specificity is not known.

V shed 2 bases, J shed 2 bases, and the junction held 0 bases outside the gene matches. CDR1 and CDR2 from the germline V gene are SEHNR and FQNEAQ (reference sequence). The CDR3 has 14 amino acids. The sequence was obtained from a woman aged 18-35 years in good health and CMV-seropositive. Sequencing input: PBMCs. V is TRBV7-9 and J is TRBJ2-7; 10 bases are a match to TRBD2. CDR3 nucleotides: TGTGCCAGCAGCTTAAGCGGGAGGGCCTACGAGCAGTACTTC. It encodes CASSLSGRAYEQYF.